These T cell receptor beta chains were read from a single sample in a study of cytomegalovirus exposure and HLA in healthy donors. Sequencing was performed with immunoSEQ multiplex PCR; in TCRdb, only in-frame clones are kept and a portion is missing. The sample consists of 130,000 or so clones, roughly four fifths of them appearing once. Sequences were obtained from PBMCs. All receptors derive from a woman aged 55-69 years in good health and CMV-seronegative. The CDR3 runs from the conserved cysteine through the conserved F or W. The D gene is left open where the match is weak. The size entry is marked missing in some rows and otherwise reads once, few, many or a size class.

j_call d_call clone_size v_call cdr3_nt cdr3_aa
TRBJ2-1 TRBD2 . TRBV27 TGTGCCAGCAGCCAGGGACTAGCGAGGAGCTCCAAATACAATGAGCAGTTCTTC CASSQGLARSSKYNEQFF
TRBJ2-5 TRBD2 . TRBV28 TGTGCCAGCGGCCAGGTGGGGGGGCAGTACTTC CASGQVGGQYF
TRBJ1-1 TRBD1 . TRBV27 TGTGCCAGCAGCCAAGGGACAGGGGTTTTCGCTGAAGCTTTCTTT CASSQGTGVFAEAFF
TRBJ2-1 . few TRBV10-1 TGCGCCAGCAGTCCCATGCGGGGTGAGCAGTTCTTC CASSPMRGEQFF
TRBJ1-1 . . TRBV28 TGTGCCAGCAGTTTCCGGCGCGGGGAAGGAGCTTTCTTT CASSFRRGEGAFF
TRBJ2-2 . once TRBV9 TGTGCCAGCAGCCTCCGGGACTTCAACACCGGGGAGCTGTTTTTT CASSLRDFNTGELFF
TRBJ2-1 . . TRBV4-1 TGCGCCAGCACCGCCTACAATGAGCAGTTCTTC CASTAYNEQFF
TRBJ1-6 . . TRBV6-4 TGTGCCAGCAGTGACTCTGGCAATTCACCCCTCCACTTT CASSDSGNSPLHF
TRBJ2-1 . . TRBV5-1 TGCGCCAGCAGCGAAGGACTAAGAACTTCCTACAATGAGCAGTTCTTC CASSEGLRTSYNEQFF
TRBJ2-3 TRBD2 . TRBV28 TGTGCCAGCAGTTCCCCGACTAGCGGAGACACAGATACGCAGTATTTT CASSSPTSGDTDTQYF
TRBJ2-1 . . TRBV7-3 TGTGCCAGCAGCTATAACAGGGTTTATGAGCAGTTCTTC CASSYNRVYEQFF
TRBJ2-1 TRBD1 . TRBV10-3 TGTGCCATCAGTGAGTCGGGGACAGGGGGCGATGAGCAGTTCTTC CAISESGTGGDEQFF
TRBJ2-6 TRBD1 . TRBV6-1 TGTGCCAGCAGTGGGGGACAGCCTGGGGCCAACGTCCTGACTTTC CASSGGQPGANVLTF
TRBJ1-1 . few TRBV5-1 TGCGCCAGCAGCTCGCTACAGGGCCGGAACACTGAAGCTTTCTTT CASSSLQGRNTEAFF
TRBJ2-2 . . TRBV7-9 TGTGCCAGCATCAAGAGTGGGAGGAACACCGGGGAGCTGTTTTTT CASIKSGRNTGELFF
TRBJ2-1 . . TRBV7-2 TGTGCCAGCAGCTTAACCCCGGGGGTGACCTACAATGAGCAGTTCTTC CASSLTPGVTYNEQFF
TRBJ2-7 . . TRBV7-9 TGTGCCAGCAGCTTAAGTGGCACCTCCTACGAGCAGTACTTC CASSLSGTSYEQYF
TRBJ1-6 . . TRBV21-1 TGTGCCAGCAGCAAAATGGGACCGGGACAGGATAATTCACCCCTCCACTTT CASSKMGPGQDNSPLHF
TRBJ1-1 . . TRBV11-3 TGTGCCAGCAGCCGTGGCACGTTGGGGGCGAACACTGAAGCTTTCTTT CASSRGTLGANTEAFF
TRBJ2-3 . . TRBV19 TGTGCCAGTAGAGGGGTGAAAGCGTCAGATACGCAGTATTTT CASRGVKASDTQYF
TRBJ1-2 . . TRBV28 TGTGCCAGCAGTTCCCCCCGGGGGGGAGACTATGGCTACACCTTC CASSSPRGGDYGYTF
TRBJ1-2 . once TRBV28 TGTGCCAGCAGTATACTACCACCGGGTAACTATGGCTACACCTTC CASSILPPGNYGYTF
TRBJ1-2 TRBD1 once TRBV4-2 TGTGCCAGCAGTCCAAGGGGCAGGGGGCGGAATGGCTACACCTTC CASSPRGRGRNGYTF
TRBJ2-7 . . TRBV5-1 TGCGCCAGCAGCTTGGAGGGGGCCTACGAGCAGTACTTC CASSLEGAYEQYF
TRBJ2-2 . few TRBV5-8 TGTGCCAGCAGCTTGGCCGTCACACAGAACACCGGGGAGCTGTTTTTT CASSLAVTQNTGELFF
TRBJ2-3 TRBD2 . TRBV4-2 TGTGCCAGCAGCCCACTCCCCGGGACTAGCGGCACAGATACGCAGTATTTT CASSPLPGTSGTDTQYF
TRBJ2-7 . few TRBV6-1 TGTGCCACCAACCCGATTTTGGGGGGTTCCTACGAGCAGTACTTC CATNPILGGSYEQYF
TRBJ2-7 . . TRBV7-3 TGTGCCAGCAGCTTCGGGGACTTGGACGAGCAGTACTTC CASSFGDLDEQYF
TRBJ1-2 . . TRBV6-6 TGTGCCAGCAGTCCAGGGGTGGGGTATGGCTACACCTTC CASSPGVGYGYTF
TRBJ2-1 . . TRBV2 TGTGCCAGCAGAGGGGGGGCCCTCTATGAGCAGTTCTTC CASRGGALYEQFF
TRBJ1-1 . few TRBV6-6 TGTGCCAGCAGAAAACGGGACTCCGGCACTGAAGCTTTCTTT CASRKRDSGTEAFF
TRBJ1-2 . . TRBV28 TGTGCCAGCAGCTGGTTAGACTATGGCTACACCTTC CASSWLDYGYTF
TRBJ2-1 TRBD2 . TRBV5-1 TGCGCCAGCAGCTTGGTCCCAGCGGGAGGCGGGGATGAGCAGTTCTTC CASSLVPAGGGDEQFF
TRBJ1-2 TRBD1 . TRBV4-1 TGCGCCAGCAGCCAAACCGGGACAGTCCTCTATGGCTACACCTTC CASSQTGTVLYGYTF
TRBJ2-7 TRBD2 . TRBV27 TGTGCCAGCAGTTTAGGGTGGGAGGGACCCTACGAGCAGTACTTC CASSLGWEGPYEQYF
TRBJ2-2 TRBD1 once TRBV15 TGTGCCACCAGCAGAGTGTGGGGACAGGGGGCAACCGGGGAGCTGTTTTTT CATSRVWGQGATGELFF
TRBJ2-2 . . TRBV2 TGTGCCAGCGGAGGCTCGACGATAGGAACCGGGGAGCTGTTTTTT CASGGSTIGTGELFF
TRBJ2-3 . . TRBV5-6 TGTGCCAGCAGCTTGGACTTCCTCACAGATACGCAGTATTTT CASSLDFLTDTQYF
TRBJ2-1 TRBD2 . TRBV28 TGTGCCAGCAGTTCGCCACTCCCGGGACTAGCGTTTAGGAATGAGCAGTTCTTC CASSSPLPGLAFRNEQFF
TRBJ2-7 . . TRBV15 TGTGCCACCAGCAGAGGCACAGGGAAGAGCTCCTACGAGCAGTACTTC CATSRGTGKSSYEQYF
TRBJ1-5 . few TRBV5-6 TGTGCCAGCAGCCATGGGGCAGGGGAAGATAGCAATCAGCCCCAGCATTTT CASSHGAGEDSNQPQHF
TRBJ2-2 TRBD2 . TRBV29-1 TGCAGCGTTGGAGGACTAGCGGGGGGTACCGGGGAGCTGTTTTTT CSVGGLAGGTGELFF
TRBJ1-1 . . TRBV30 TGTGCCTGGAGTAATGATTTCCCAAGAGCGGCCGGAGCTTTCTTT CAWSNDFPRAAGAFF
TRBJ1-4 . . TRBV11-2 TGTGCCAGCAGCTTAGGGGCAGGGGTGAAGACTAATGAAAAACTGTTTTTT CASSLGAGVKTNEKLFF
TRBJ2-5 TRBD2 . TRBV18 TGTGCCAGCTCACCCGGGGGGGCTGAGACCCAGTACTTC CASSPGGAETQYF